Following are 17 T cell receptor beta chains from one sample sequenced in a study of OX40 agonist ivuxolimab in advanced cancers. Sequenced by immunoSEQ multiplex PCR; TCRdb stores in-frame clones only, minus some. The profile shows tens of thousands of clones, around four fifths of them singletons. The sequencing used CD4+ or CD8+ T cells sorted from blood, collected in a trial of the OX40 agonist ivuxolimab. The receptors derive from an adult with an advanced solid tumor such as melanoma, head and neck, liver or kidney cancer.

This clone turned up a few times. V is TRBV30 and J is TRBJ2-3; 14 bases are a match to TRBD2. There are 17 residues in the CDR3. The V segment lost 2 bases and the J segment 1 base; nucleotides outside the gene matches: 5. From germline, CDR1 is GTSNPN and CDR2 SVGIG (reference sequence). This CDR3 reads CAWSPLGLAGGTDTQYF. DNA of the CDR3: TGTGCCTGGAGTCCCTTGGGACTAGCGGGGGGCACAGATACGCAGTATTTT.

This chain links TRBV30 with TRBJ1-1; D gene unclear. V shed 1 base and J shed 0 bases, with 6 bases lying between them. The CDR3 is made up of 13 amino acids. Germline V CDR1 and CDR2: GTSNPN, SVGIG (reference sequence). CDR3 coding DNA: TGTGCCTGGAGTGAGGTGGTGAACACTGAAGCTTTCTTT. Encoded protein: CAWSEVVNTEAFF. Full variable domain (missing parts from reference TRBV30 and TRBJ1-1): SQTIHQWPATLVQPVGSPLSLECTVEGTSNPNLYWYRQAAGRGLQLLFYSVGIGQISSEVPQNLSASRPQDRQFILSSKKLLLSDSGFYLCAWSEVVNTEAFFGQGTRLTVV.

A single count supports this clone. The genes are TRBV21-1 and TRBJ1-4. TRBV21-1 is a known pseudogene. The CDR3 runs to 21 residues. In DNA form, the CDR3 reads TGTGCCAGCAGCAAAACTTGGGGAGGGAGGGCCCCGGTGTGGGGGATCGAAAAACTGTTTTTT. Translating gives CASSKTWGGRAPVWGIEKLFF.

This sequence joins TRBV28 and TRBJ2-7; TRBD2 aligns across 13 bases. Germline V gives CDR1 MDHEN, CDR2 SYDVKM. This CDR3 has 17 amino acids. V lost 4 bases, J lost 5 bases, and 11 bases stayed unmatched. This chain's CDR3 is CASSSLVLAGGLHEQYF. Written as DNA, the CDR3 is TGTGCCAGCAGTTCCCTAGTACTAGCGGGAGGGCTCCACGAGCAGTACTTC.

This clone was recorded only once. V gene TRBV27 combines with J gene TRBJ2-7, with 13 bases lining up with TRBD2. The V gene end was trimmed by 6 bases and the J gene end by 7 bases; junction bases not matched to a gene: 9. This CDR3 has 15 residues. The germline gives CDR1 MNHEY, CDR2 SMNVEV (reference sequence). CDR3 in amino acids: CASRDPGLAGLEQYF. In nucleotides, the CDR3 is TGTGCCAGCAGAGACCCGGGACTAGCGGGATTGGAGCAGTACTTC.

In this sample, this clone turned up once. The chain joins TRBV5-6 to TRBJ2-3, with D perhaps given as TRBD1 or TRBD2 (5 bases each). Trimming left V 3 bases short and J 0 bases short, with 14 bases between. Germline CDR1 SGHDT, CDR2 YYEEEE. This CDR3 region has 16 residues. For the CDR3, the DNA is TGTGCCAGCAGCTCCTCCGGGACGGCTAGCACAGATACGCAGTATTTT. Encoded protein: CASSSSGTASTDTQYF.

The rearrangement links TRBV18 to TRBJ2-7; D is perhaps TRBD1 (5 bases). V lost 3 bases, J lost 7 bases, and 13 bases lay in between. CDR3 length: 13 residues. Germline lookup yields CDR1 KGHSH and CDR2 LQKENI. CDR3 in DNA: TGTGCCAGCTCACCCGACAGCCTGGGAGAGCAGTACTTC. Translating it yields CASSPDSLGEQYF.

The CDR3 region is CASIPRGARTDTQYF. The CDR3 DNA is TGTGCCAGCATCCCGCGAGGGGCGCGCACAGATACGCAGTATTTT. The rearrangement links TRBV7-9 to TRBJ2-3; D is tentatively TRBD1 or TRBD2 (5 bases each). Germline V gene sequence: CDR1 SEHNR, CDR2 FQNEAQ (reference sequence). V was pared by 7 bases and J by 1 base, with 15 bases between. The CDR3 is 15 residues long.

The chain couples TRBV11-2 to TRBJ2-7, with 8 positions matching TRBD1. This CDR3 region has 14 residues. From germline, CDR1 is SGHAT and CDR2 FQNNGV. Unmatched junction bases numbered 4, after V lost 1 base and J lost 5 bases. The CDR3 region has the DNA TGTGCCAGCAGCTTAGGGACAGGGTCCCACGAGCAGTACTTC. Its translation: CASSLGTGSHEQYF. Drawing the rest from reference TRBV11-2 and TRBJ2-7, the complete variable domain is EAGVAQSPRYKIIEKRQSVAFWCNPISGHATLYWYQQILGQGPKLLIQFQNNGVVDDSQLPKDRFSAERLKGVDSTLKIQPAKLEDSAVYLCASSLGTGSHEQYFGPGTRLTVT.

The chain uses TRBV4-3 and TRBJ2-4; no definite D call. V was clipped by 1 base and J by 9 bases, with 16 bases between them. The CDR3 is made up of 15 amino acids. Germline V gene sequence: CDR1 LGHNA, CDR2 YSLEER. CDR3 region: CASSQGAQTPGIQYF. DNA for the CDR3: TGCGCCAGCAGCCAAGGGGCTCAAACGCCTGGCATTCAGTACTTC.

The rearrangement uses TRBV18 and TRBJ1-5; TRBD1 matches 7 bases. The ends lost 6 bases at V and 0 bases at J; junction bases unmatched: 5. This CDR3 is built from 15 residues. CDR1 is KGHSH, CDR2 LQKENI, per germline. DNA for the CDR3: TGTGCCAGCTCCCAGGGACAGTATAGCAATCAGCCCCAGCATTTT. This encodes CASSQGQYSNQPQHF.

The genes are TRBV20-1 and TRBJ2-1; D uncertain. The length of the CDR3 is 11 residues. V gave up 3 bases and J gave up 5 bases, with 5 bases separating them. CDR1 and CDR2 from the germline V gene are DFQATT and SNEGSKA (reference sequence). CDR3: CSASLHNEQFF. The DNA of the CDR3 is TGCAGTGCTAGTCTTCACAATGAGCAGTTCTTC.

V gene TRBV4-1 combines with J gene TRBJ2-5; TRBD2 might be the D (5 bases). CDR1 and CDR2 (germline): MGHRA, YSYEKL. The CDR3 totals 16 residues. Trimming left V 0 bases short and J 2 bases short, with 13 bases between. CDR3 sequence reads: CASSQDRLSGQETQYF. In nucleotides, the CDR3 is TGCGCCAGCAGCCAAGATCGATTGTCGGGGCAAGAGACCCAGTACTTC.

The CDR3 loop is CAISGNQPQHF. CDR3 nucleotide sequence: TGTGCGATATCCGGGAATCAGCCCCAGCATTTT. This sequence joins TRBV7-7 and TRBJ1-5; D is unclear. The V gene's germline CDR1 is SSHAT and CDR2 FNYEAQ (reference sequence). There are 11 residues in the CDR3.

The CDR3 is CASSQGPGTVSETQYF. The DNA of the CDR3 is TGCGCCAGCAGCCAAGGCCCAGGCACGGTTTCGGAGACCCAGTACTTC. The genes are TRBV4-1 and TRBJ2-5; D uncertain. Germline V CDR1 and CDR2: MGHRA, YSYEKL. The CDR3 runs 16 residues. V dropped 1 base and J dropped 5 bases, with 17 bases sitting between them.

The chain carries TRBV7-9 and TRBJ2-7; TRBD2 might be the D (6 bases). Germline V gene data show CDR1 as SEHNR and CDR2 as FQNEAQ (reference sequence). CDR3 size: 14 residues. Trimming removed 0 bases from V and 5 bases from J, with 11 bases in between. As DNA, the CDR3 is TGTGCCAGCAGCTTAGCCCATGGGGGGAACGAGCAGTACGTC. It specifies CASSLAHGGNEQYV.

This rearrangement joins TRBV4-1 to TRBJ2-2; D is unclear. Germline V gives CDR1 MGHRA, CDR2 YSYEKL. The CDR3 has 14 amino acids. Trimming stripped 0 bases from V and 9 bases from J, with 11 bases between. CDR3 loop: CASSQDPLGWELFF. CDR3 nucleotide sequence: TGCGCCAGCAGCCAAGATCCCCTCGGTTGGGAGCTGTTTTTT.